Sequencing of this T cell receptor beta chain was carried out in a study of blood T cell repertoires in COVID-19. Study information: Acute and convalescent COVID-19 samples came from the United States, Italy and Spain.

The CDR3 spans 12 residues. Germline CDR1 and CDR2: MRHNA and SNTAGT. The V segment lost 10 bases and the J segment 5 bases; nucleotides outside the gene matches: 5. Original handling: Using reference gene primer amplification, nucleated cell counts were estimated. Sequencing was performed with immunoSEQ multiplex PCR; in TCRdb, only in-frame clones are kept and a portion is missing. The V and J calls and clone size come from that table; D and trimming were worked out from the DNA. The top ten hold about 6.3% of the sample, which has hundreds of thousands of clones, under 90% seen once. This sequence joins TRBV6-4 and TRBJ1-5; TRBD1 matches at 7 bases. Sequenced material: peripheral blood. This sequence was found in a man aged 55 to 70 who had recovered from COVID-19. CDR3 amino acids: CANTDRDQPQHF. The CDR3 bases are TGTGCCAACACCGACAGGGATCAGCCCCAGCATTTT.